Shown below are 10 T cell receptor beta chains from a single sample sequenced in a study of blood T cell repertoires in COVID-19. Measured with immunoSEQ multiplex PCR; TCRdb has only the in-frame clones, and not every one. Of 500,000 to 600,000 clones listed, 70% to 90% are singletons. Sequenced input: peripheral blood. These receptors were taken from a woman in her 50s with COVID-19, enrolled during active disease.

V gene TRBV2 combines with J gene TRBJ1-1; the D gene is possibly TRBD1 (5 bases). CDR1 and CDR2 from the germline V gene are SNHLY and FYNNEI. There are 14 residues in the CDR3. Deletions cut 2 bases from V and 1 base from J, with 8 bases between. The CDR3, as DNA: TGTGCCAGCAGTGAAATGGGGCCGAACACTGAAGCTTTCTTT. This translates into CASSEMGPNTEAFF.

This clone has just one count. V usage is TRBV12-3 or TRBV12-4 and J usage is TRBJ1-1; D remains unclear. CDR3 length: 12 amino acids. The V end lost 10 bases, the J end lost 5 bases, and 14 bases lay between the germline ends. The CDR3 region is CATITGITEAFF. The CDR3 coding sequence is TGTGCCACCATAACTGGTATAACTGAAGCTTTCTTT.

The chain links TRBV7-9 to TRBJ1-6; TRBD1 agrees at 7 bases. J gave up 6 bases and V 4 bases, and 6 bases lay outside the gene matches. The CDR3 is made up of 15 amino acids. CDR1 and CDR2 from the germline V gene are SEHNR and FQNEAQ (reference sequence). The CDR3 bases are TGTGCCAGCAGCTCCGGGACAGCCCTTAATTCACCCCTCCACTTT. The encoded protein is CASSSGTALNSPLHF. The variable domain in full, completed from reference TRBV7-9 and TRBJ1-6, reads DTGVSQNPRHKITKRGQNVTFRCDPISEHNRLYWYRQTLGQGPEFLTYFQNEAQLEKSRLLSDRFSAERPKGSFSTLEIQRTEQGDSAMYLCASSSGTALNSPLHFGNGTRLTVT.

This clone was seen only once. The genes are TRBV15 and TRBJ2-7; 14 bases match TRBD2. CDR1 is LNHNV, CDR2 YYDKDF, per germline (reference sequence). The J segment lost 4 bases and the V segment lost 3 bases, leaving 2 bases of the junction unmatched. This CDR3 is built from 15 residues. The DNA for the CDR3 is TGTGCCACCAGCAGCGGACTAGCGGGGGGATACGAGCAGTACTTC. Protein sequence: CATSSGLAGGYEQYF. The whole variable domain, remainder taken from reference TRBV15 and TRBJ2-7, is DAMVIQNPRYQVTQFGKPVTLSCSQTLNHNVMYWYQQKSSQAPKLLFHYYDKDFNNEADTPDNFQSRRPNTSFCFLDIRSPGLGDTAMYLCATSSGLAGGYEQYFGPGTRLTVT.

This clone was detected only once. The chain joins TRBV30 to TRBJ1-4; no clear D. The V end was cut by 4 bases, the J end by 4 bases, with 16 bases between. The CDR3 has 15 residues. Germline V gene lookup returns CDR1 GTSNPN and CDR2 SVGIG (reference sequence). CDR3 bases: TGTGCCTGGAAAAGGGCTAGCACTGTTAATGAAAAACTGTTTTTT. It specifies CAWKRASTVNEKLFF.

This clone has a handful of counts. CDR3 loop: CASSSGQGYSNTEAFF. CDR3 DNA: TGTGCCAGCAGTTCGGGACAGGGGTATTCGAACACTGAAGCTTTCTTT. This chain links TRBV13 with TRBJ1-1; 10 bases are a match to TRBD1. V was clipped by 6 bases and J by 1 base; unmatched bases: 8. The germline V gene encodes CDR1 PRHDT and CDR2 FYEKMQ (reference sequence). The CDR3 has 16 amino acids.

For the CDR3, the DNA is TGTGCCAGCAGCCTTGCCGAGAGTGAGCAGTTCTTC. Translated: CASSLAESEQFF. V gene TRBV3-1 (or the pseudogene TRBV3-2) combines with J gene TRBJ2-1; no reliable D call. The CDR3 extends over 12 amino acids. The germline V gene encodes CDR1 LGHDT and CDR2 YNNKEL (reference sequence). Trimming took 4 bases from V and 9 from J, leaving 10 bases between them.

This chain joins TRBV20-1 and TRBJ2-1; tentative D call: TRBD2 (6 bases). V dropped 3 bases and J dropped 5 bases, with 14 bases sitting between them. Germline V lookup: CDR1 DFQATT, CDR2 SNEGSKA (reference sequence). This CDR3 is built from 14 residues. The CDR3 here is CSASMQDYNNEQFF. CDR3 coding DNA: TGCAGTGCTAGTATGCAGGACTATAACAATGAGCAGTTCTTC.

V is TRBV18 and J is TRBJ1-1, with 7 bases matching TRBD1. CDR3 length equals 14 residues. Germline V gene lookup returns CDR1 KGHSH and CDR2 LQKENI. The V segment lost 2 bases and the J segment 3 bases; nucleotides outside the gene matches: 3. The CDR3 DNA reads TGTGCCAGCTCACCAGGGGACAGCTACACTGAAGCTTTCTTT. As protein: CASSPGDSYTEAFF.

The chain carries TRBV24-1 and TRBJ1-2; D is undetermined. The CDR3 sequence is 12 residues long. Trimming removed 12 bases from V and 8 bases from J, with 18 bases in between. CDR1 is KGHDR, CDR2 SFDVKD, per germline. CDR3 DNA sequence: TGTGCCCGCACCAGTCAGGTAAAGGGCTACACCTTC. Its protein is CARTSQVKGYTF.